Below are 3 T cell receptor beta chains sequenced from a single sample in a study of T cells in Graves' hyperthyroidism and ophthalmopathy. Amplified regions were TCR beta CDR3 sequences from RNA transcripts. The primer set for the first-round RT-PCR of the TCR CDR3 was HTBI. TCRdb called the multiplex PCR reads again in MiXCR, with one record for every CDR3 protein. The sample shows around 300,000 distinct CDR3 sequences, around 20% of them seen only once. The sequenced sample was blood. These receptors were obtained from a man aged 25-45 years with Graves' ophthalmopathy.

The table lists this clonotype with many counts. The genes are TRBV30 and TRBJ1-2; D remains ambiguous. The CDR3 has 11 amino acids. V was cut by 0 bases and J by 8 bases, with 7 bases left in between. Germline CDR1 reads GTSNPN; CDR2 reads SVGIG (reference sequence). CDR3 nucleotide sequence: TGTGCCTGGAGTGTAGGGTTGGGCTACACCTTC. This gives the protein CAWSVGLGYTF.

This clonotype was recorded many times. The CDR3 DNA reads as TGTGCCAGCAGCTTGGCAGGGGGCTTGGACGAGCAGTACTTC. Its translation: CASSLAGGLDEQYF. This rearrangement joins TRBV7-9 to TRBJ2-7; 8 nucleotides agree with TRBD1. This CDR3 is built from 14 residues. Germline V gene data show CDR1 as SEHNR and CDR2 as FQNEAQ (reference sequence). V lost 3 bases, J lost 5 bases, and 6 bases stayed unmatched. Supplemented by reference TRBV7-9 and TRBJ2-7, the full variable domain reads DTGVSQNPRHKITKRGQNVTFRCDPISEHNRLYWYRQTLGQGPEFLTYFQNEAQLEKSRLLSDRFSAERPKGSFSTLEIQRTEQGDSAMYLCASSLAGGLDEQYFGPGTRLTVT.

For the CDR3, the DNA is TGTGCCAGCAGCCATGGGTCGGGGAGAGCGGCAGATACGCAGTATTTT. This encodes CASSHGSGRAADTQYF. This chain connects TRBV7-9 to TRBJ2-3, with TRBD2 as a possible D gene (5 bases). The CDR3 is 16 residues long. V gave up 5 bases and J gave up 4 bases, with 19 bases separating them. The germline V gene encodes CDR1 SEHNR and CDR2 FQNEAQ (reference sequence). The whole variable domain, filled in from reference TRBV7-9 and TRBJ2-3, reads DTGVSQNPRHKITKRGQNVTFRCDPISEHNRLYWYRQTLGQGPEFLTYFQNEAQLEKSRLLSDRFSAERPKGSFSTLEIQRTEQGDSAMYLCASSHGSGRAADTQYFGPGTRLTVL.